What follows is one T cell receptor beta chain and its context. Using immunoSEQ multiplex PCR, the repertoire was profiled, and TCRdb retains in-frame clones only, with some absent. The sample holds about 990,000 clones, approximately 78% seen once. This record comes from a study of shared clonotypes between healthy human individuals. Study-level background: Donors were a couple of women and a few men aged 18 to 49.

This TCR was sampled from a man aged 18 to 30 in good health. Some clones in this sample may be carry-over from other donors' samples. What was sequenced was memory CD4+ T cells from PBMCs. Subset: CD45RA-negative fraction.

CDR3 amino acids: CASSVGTPLLGNTIYF. The CDR3 DNA reads as TGTGCCAGCAGCGTAGGCACACCCCTGCTCGGAAACACCATATATTTT. The J gene is TRBJ1-3, the V gene TRBV9; unclear D gene. The CDR3 sequence is 16 residues long. Germline CDR1 is SGDLS and CDR2 is YYNGEE. Trimming pared 0 bases from V and 4 bases from J, leaving 14 bases between.